Reported below is one TCR beta chain. Its antigen remains unidentified. The entry originates in a study of cytomegalovirus exposure and HLA in healthy donors. The table came from immunoSEQ multiplex PCR; TCRdb's copy has only in-frame clones and leaves some out. The sample gives some 83,000 clones, around 94% of which show up once; about 2.1% is in the top ten. The CDR3 sequence is 17 residues long. The V and J ends lost 3 bases and 2 bases respectively, with 19 bases between them. Per the germline V gene, CDR1 is KGHSH and CDR2 is LQKENI. Study-level findings and limits: Most TCR sequences were rare, but some public TCRs occurred in many donors.

The sample comprised PBMCs. The chain is built from TRBV18 and TRBJ1-1, with D tentatively TRBD1 (5 bases). This receptor was taken from a woman aged 18-29 years in good health and CMV-seronegative. CDR3 coding DNA: TGTGCCAGCTCACCCAACGAATGGGGGGAAATAAACACTGAAGCTTTCTTT. Its protein is CASSPNEWGEINTEAFF.